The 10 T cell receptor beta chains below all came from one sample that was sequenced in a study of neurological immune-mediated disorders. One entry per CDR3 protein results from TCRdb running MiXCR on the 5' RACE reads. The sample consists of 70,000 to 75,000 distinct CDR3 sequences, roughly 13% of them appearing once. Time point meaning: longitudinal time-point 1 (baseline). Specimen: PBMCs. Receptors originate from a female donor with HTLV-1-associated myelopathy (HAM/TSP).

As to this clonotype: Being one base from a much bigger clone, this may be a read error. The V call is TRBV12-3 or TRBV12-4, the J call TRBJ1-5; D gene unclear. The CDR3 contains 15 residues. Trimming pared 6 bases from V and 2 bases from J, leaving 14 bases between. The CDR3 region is CASRRGVGGNQPQHF. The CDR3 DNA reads TGTGCCAGCAGACGCGGGGTGGGCGGCAATCAGCCCCAGCATTTT.

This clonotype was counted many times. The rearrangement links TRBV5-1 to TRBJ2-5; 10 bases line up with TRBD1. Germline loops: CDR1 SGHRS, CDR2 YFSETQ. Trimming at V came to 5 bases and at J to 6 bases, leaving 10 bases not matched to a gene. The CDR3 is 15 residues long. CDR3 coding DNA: TGCGCCAGCAGGAATGGGACAGGGGCGATAAAGACCCAGTACTTC. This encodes CASRNGTGAIKTQYF.

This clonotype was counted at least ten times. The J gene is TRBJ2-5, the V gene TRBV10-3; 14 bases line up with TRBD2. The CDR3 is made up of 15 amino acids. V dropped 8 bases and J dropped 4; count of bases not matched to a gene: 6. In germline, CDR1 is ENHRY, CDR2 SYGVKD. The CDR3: CAIGTSGGAGETQYF. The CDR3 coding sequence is TGTGCCATCGGGACTAGCGGGGGAGCCGGAGAGACCCAGTACTTC.

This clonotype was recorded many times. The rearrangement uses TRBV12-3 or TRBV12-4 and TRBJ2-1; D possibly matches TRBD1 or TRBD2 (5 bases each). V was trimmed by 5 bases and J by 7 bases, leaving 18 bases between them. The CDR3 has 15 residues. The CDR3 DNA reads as TGTGCCAGCAGTCCCGGAGGCCCCTGGGGGAATGAGCAGTTCTTC. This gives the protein CASSPGGPWGNEQFF.

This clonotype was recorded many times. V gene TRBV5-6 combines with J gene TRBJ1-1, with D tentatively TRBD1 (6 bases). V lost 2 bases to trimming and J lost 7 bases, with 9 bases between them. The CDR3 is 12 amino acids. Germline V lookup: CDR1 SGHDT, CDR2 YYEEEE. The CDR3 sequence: CASSLGQLEAFF. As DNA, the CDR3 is TGTGCCAGCAGCTTAGGACAGCTTGAAGCTTTCTTT.

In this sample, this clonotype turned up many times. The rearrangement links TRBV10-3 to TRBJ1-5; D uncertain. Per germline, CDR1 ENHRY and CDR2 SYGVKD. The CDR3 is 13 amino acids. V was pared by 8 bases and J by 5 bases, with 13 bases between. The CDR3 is CAISYQRDQPQHF. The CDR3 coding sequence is TGTGCCATCTCCTATCAAAGGGATCAGCCCCAGCATTTT.

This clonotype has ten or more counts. DNA of the CDR3: TGTGCCAGCAGTTTATACAGGAGCTCCTACGAGCAGTACTTC. Encoded protein: CASSLYRSSYEQYF. The chain combines TRBV28 with TRBJ2-7, with a weak D call TRBD1 (5 bases). Per the germline V gene, CDR1 is MDHEN and CDR2 is SYDVKM. This CDR3 is built from 14 residues. V was pared by 1 base and J by 0 bases, with 7 bases between.

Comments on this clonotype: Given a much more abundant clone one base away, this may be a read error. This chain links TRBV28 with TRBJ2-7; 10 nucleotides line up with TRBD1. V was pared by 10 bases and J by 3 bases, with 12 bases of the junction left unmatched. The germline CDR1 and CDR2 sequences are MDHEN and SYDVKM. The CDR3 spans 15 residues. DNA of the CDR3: TGTGCCAACAGACGGGACAGGGGTGTCCTCTACGAGCAGTACTTC. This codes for CANRRDRGVLYEQYF.

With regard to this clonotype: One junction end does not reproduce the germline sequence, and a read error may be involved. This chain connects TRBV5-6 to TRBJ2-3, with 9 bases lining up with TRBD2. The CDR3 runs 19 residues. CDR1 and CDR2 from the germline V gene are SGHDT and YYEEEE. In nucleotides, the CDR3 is TGTGCCAGTAGCTTGGATCTAGCGGGGATATCTAGCGTCACAGATACGCAGTATTTT. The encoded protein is CASSLDLAGISSVTDTQYF.

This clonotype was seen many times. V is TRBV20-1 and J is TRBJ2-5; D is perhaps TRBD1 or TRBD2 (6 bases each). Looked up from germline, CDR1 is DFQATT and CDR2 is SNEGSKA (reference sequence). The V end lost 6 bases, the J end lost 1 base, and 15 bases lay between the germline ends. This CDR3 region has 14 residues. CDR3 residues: CSARRGTVQETQYF. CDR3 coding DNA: TGCAGTGCGCGGAGGGGGACCGTCCAAGAGACCCAGTACTTC.